Detailed here is one T cell receptor beta chain. Germline CDR1 is SGHRS and CDR2 is YFSETQ. The ends were cut back, 1 base at V and 3 bases at J, with 12 bases in the middle. This CDR3 comprises 15 residues. TCRdb redid the calling of the 5' RACE reads with MiXCR, one entry per CDR3 protein. This table holds 300,000 to 400,000 distinct CDR3 sequences, 20% to 25% found once. The entry originates in a study of T-cell memory formation after mild COVID-19. This chain links TRBV5-1 with TRBJ2-3; D possibly corresponds to TRBD1 (5 bases). The TCR comes from an adult woman who had mild COVID-19 (a few samples of this study predate the infection). Cell type and time point are not known. Sequencing used PBMCs or a T cell subset sorted from them (not recorded which). The CDR3 sequence is CASSLSQGRTDTQYF. The CDR3 DNA follows: TGCGCCAGCAGCTTGAGCCAGGGAAGGACAGATACGCAGTATTTT.